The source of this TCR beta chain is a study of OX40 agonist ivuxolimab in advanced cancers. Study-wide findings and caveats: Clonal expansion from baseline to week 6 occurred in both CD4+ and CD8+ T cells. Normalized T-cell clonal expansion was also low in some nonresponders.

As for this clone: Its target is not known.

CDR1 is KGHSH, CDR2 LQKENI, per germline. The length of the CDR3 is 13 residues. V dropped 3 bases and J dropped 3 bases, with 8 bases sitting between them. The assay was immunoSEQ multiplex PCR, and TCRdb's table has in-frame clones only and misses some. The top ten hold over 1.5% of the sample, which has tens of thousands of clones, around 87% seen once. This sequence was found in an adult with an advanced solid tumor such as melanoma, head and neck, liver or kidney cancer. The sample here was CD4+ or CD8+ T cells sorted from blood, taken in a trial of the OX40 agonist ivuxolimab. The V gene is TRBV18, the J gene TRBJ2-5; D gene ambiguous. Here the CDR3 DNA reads TGTGCCAGCTCACCGACGGATGAAGAGACCCAGTACTTC. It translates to CASSPTDEETQYF. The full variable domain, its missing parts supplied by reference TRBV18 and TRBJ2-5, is NAGVMQNPRHLVRRRGQEARLRCSPMKGHSHVYWYRQLPEEGLKFMVYLQKENIIDESGMPKERFSAEFPKEGPSILRIQQVVRGDSAAYFCASSPTDEETQYFGPGTRLLVL.